A selection of T cell receptor beta chains follows, all from one sample in a study of monozygotic twins with inflammatory bowel disease. With the 5' RACE reads reprocessed, TCRdb shows one record per CDR3 protein and no DNA. The sample includes about 160,000 distinct CDR3 sequences. The sample was blood. The source of these receptors is a human donor with ulcerative colitis or Crohn's disease, or a healthy co-twin of an affected twin (not recorded which). The CDR3 runs from the conserved cysteine through the conserved F or W.

TRBJ1-4 | TRBV12-3/TRBV12-4 | CASSWGQTEKLFF
TRBJ2-5 | TRBV12-3/TRBV12-4 | CASSFVPQETQYF
TRBJ2-5 | TRBV6-5 | CASSYYKGFQETQYF
TRBJ2-1 | TRBV19 | CASSIEGRAYNEQFF
TRBJ2-5 | TRBV3-1 | CASSQDRSQETQYF
TRBJ1-1 | TRBV6-5 | CASKIGETEAFF
TRBJ2-7 | TRBV5-4 | CASSFAGGRSYEQYF
TRBJ2-1 | TRBV2 | CASSRTGGGPYNEQFF
TRBJ2-3 | TRBV7-3 | CASSLLVGTDTQYF
TRBJ1-6 | TRBV12-3/TRBV12-4 | CASSDRSNSPLHF
TRBJ2-6 | TRBV15 | CATSGYFGGVSGANVLTF
TRBJ1-1 | TRBV6-5 | CASSYSREKGTEAFF
TRBJ2-7 | TRBV29-1 | CSVGGRGDEQYF
TRBJ1-5 | TRBV28 | CASRSSDRGLGQPQHF
TRBJ2-1 | TRBV7-2 | CASSLTYNEQFF
TRBJ2-2 | TRBV12-3/TRBV12-4 | CASSPRQALAGELFF
TRBJ1-4 | TRBV5-1 | CASSLDTGVEKLFF
TRBJ2-3 | TRBV9 | CAGSIMGARTDTQYF
TRBJ1-4 | TRBV4-2 | CASTSSGGFEKLFF
TRBJ2-2 | TRBV30 | CAWQGPVNTGELFF
TRBJ1-2 | TRBV12-3/TRBV12-4 | CASRPDSKNGYTF
TRBJ2-2 | TRBV6-5 | CASSYSLIGAGELFF
TRBJ2-5 | TRBV12-3/TRBV12-4 | CASSPGQVGVGETQYF
TRBJ2-1 | TRBV5-6 | CASSLIRGGEQFF
TRBJ1-4 | TRBV20-1 | CSARGTASDEKLFF
TRBJ2-6 | TRBV7-9 | CASGRENSGANVLTF
TRBJ2-5 | TRBV5-1 | CASSHGTSGNTEETQYF
TRBJ2-1 | TRBV5-1 | CASRQGLLGYNEQFF
TRBJ2-2 | TRBV6-2/TRBV6-3 | CASSPRGTGETGVRDGELFF
TRBJ2-7 | TRBV5-5 | CASSLQGNYEQYF
TRBJ1-5 | TRBV19 | CASRSGTGNQPQHF
TRBJ2-1 | TRBV27 | CASSFLTPDNEQFF
TRBJ2-3 | TRBV5-6 | CASSLNTQAGGTDTQYF
TRBJ1-1 | TRBV5-6 | CASSLGGGRGTEAFF
TRBJ1-1 | TRBV11-1 | CASSSNIRGRLDFLNTEAFF
TRBJ1-6 | TRBV18 | CASSPTFGRGVGNSPLHF
TRBJ2-3 | TRBV5-1 | CASSWGLTDTQYF
TRBJ2-1 | TRBV7-2 | CASSPSSSYSYNEQFF
TRBJ1-6 | TRBV6-5 | CASSYSRQGVSPLHF
TRBJ2-4 | TRBV5-1 | CASSLDVAKNIQYF
TRBJ1-1 | TRBV5-1 | CASKTPSVPNTEAFF
TRBJ1-1 | TRBV6-2/TRBV6-3 | CASSYELRQGSNTEAFF
TRBJ2-7 | TRBV9 | CASNRLGNSYEQYF
TRBJ1-6 | TRBV20-1 | CSARDRDRGGNSPLHF
TRBJ2-1 | TRBV5-4 | CASSPGLGDEQFF
TRBJ1-1 | TRBV7-9 | CASKGDFNTEAFF
TRBJ1-2 | TRBV2 | CASRETASYGYTF
TRBJ2-3 | TRBV20-1 | CSARPGLTDTQYF
TRBJ2-5 | TRBV24-1 | CATSAGGGPRETQYF
TRBJ1-2 | TRBV7-9 | CASSHEVPNYGYTF